These T cell receptor beta chains were read from a single sample in a study of beta chain features in type 1 diabetes. TCRdb's table, derived via immunoSEQ multiplex PCR, lists solely in-frame clones and lacks some. The sample consists of nearly 350,000 clones, under 8.5% of them appearing once. The sequencing sample was made of central memory CD4+ T cells from blood. The receptors stem from a woman in her late teens or twenties in good health. Both conserved end residues are trimmed from each CDR3.

CDR3 protein,V gene,J gene
ASSLPGTVAEQF,TRBV5-6,TRBJ2-1
SVAGTGETESLYEQY,TRBV29-1,TRBJ2-7
ASRRLADYNEQF,TRBV27,TRBJ2-1
ASTSGVRETQY,TRBV6-6,TRBJ2-5
ASSGNSNQPQH,TRBV11-2,TRBJ1-5
SVGGTSGRGEQF,TRBV29-1,TRBJ2-1
ASSQAPGLFGELF,TRBV19,TRBJ2-2
ASSQGTSGRALDTQY,TRBV4-3,TRBJ2-3
ASTPDTDGYT,TRBV6-5,TRBJ1-2
ASMGRGPPYNEQF,TRBV19,TRBJ2-1
ASSPSAGVVFEQY,TRBV7-8,TRBJ2-7
AISLNRGNYEQY,TRBV10-3,TRBJ2-7
ASSSGQKETQY,TRBV19,TRBJ2-5
ASSLSGSLETQY,TRBV5-4,TRBJ2-5
ASSTLAAQY,TRBV19,TRBJ2-3
ASSLEPWAGTGSL,TRBV7-2,TRBJ2-1
ASSARSGQAYTGELF,TRBV9,TRBJ2-2
ASSITLDTGDEQF,TRBV28,TRBJ2-1
ASSLPAYNEQF,TRBV7-3,TRBJ2-1
ATQREGGYEQY,TRBV10-2,TRBJ2-7
ASSLVRGRDTQY,TRBV7-2,TRBJ2-3
AISDQRGSGANVLT,TRBV10-3,TRBJ2-6
ASSSSGRDSYEQY,TRBV28,TRBJ2-7
AISGASGRAYEQY,TRBV10-3,TRBJ2-7
ASSQNTPEDGDEQY,TRBV4-3,TRBJ2-7
ASSSTDRGGLGNEQF,TRBV7-2,TRBJ2-1
ASSSGSELFTGELF,TRBV19,TRBJ2-2
ASSLGGYQPQH,TRBV7-9,TRBJ1-5
ASRRNRGYGYT,TRBV28,TRBJ1-2
ASSSYLRGSYEQY,TRBV7-2,TRBJ2-7
ASRRISGANVLT,TRBV27,TRBJ2-6
ASSYRGQADYGYT,TRBV6-5,TRBJ1-2
ASFSGQMTGELF,TRBV28,TRBJ2-2
ASSVFTGMNTEAF,TRBV9,TRBJ1-1
ASSPGTDTEAF,TRBV27,TRBJ1-1
ASSPTMDQPQH,TRBV4-3,TRBJ1-5
ASSYEPNSGNTIY,TRBV6-5,TRBJ1-3
SVASQDNQPQH,TRBV29-1,TRBJ1-5
ASSVAPWGDLYNSPLH,TRBV28,TRBJ1-6
ASSQDPRNTDTQY,TRBV4-2,TRBJ2-3
ASSPFGMSGELF,TRBV7-9,TRBJ2-2
ASSLTGRRTSGIGTQY,TRBV7-9,TRBJ2-3
ASFPRNTEAF,TRBV6-5,TRBJ1-1